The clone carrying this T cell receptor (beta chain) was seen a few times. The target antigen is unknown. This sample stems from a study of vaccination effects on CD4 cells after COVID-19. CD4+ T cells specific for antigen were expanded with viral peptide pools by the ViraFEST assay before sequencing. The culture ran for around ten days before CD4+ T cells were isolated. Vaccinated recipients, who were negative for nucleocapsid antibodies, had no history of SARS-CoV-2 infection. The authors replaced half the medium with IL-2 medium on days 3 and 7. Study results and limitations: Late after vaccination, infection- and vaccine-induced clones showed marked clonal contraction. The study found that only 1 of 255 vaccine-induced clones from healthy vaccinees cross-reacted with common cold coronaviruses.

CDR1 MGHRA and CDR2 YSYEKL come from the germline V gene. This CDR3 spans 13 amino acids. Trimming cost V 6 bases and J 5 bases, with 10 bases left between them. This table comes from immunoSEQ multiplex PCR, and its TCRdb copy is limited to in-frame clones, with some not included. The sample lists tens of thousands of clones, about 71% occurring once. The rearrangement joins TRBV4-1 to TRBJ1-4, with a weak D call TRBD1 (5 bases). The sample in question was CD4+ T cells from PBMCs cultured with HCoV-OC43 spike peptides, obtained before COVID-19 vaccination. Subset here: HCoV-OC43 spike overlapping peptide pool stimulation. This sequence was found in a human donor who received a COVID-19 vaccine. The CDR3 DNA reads TGCGCCAGCAGTCCGACAGTGAATGAAAAACTGTTTTTT. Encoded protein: CASSPTVNEKLFF.